The 12 T cell receptor beta chains below all came from one sample that was sequenced in a study of patients and donors after allogeneic stem cell transplantation. TCRdb re-analysed the RT-PCR reads in MiXCR, keeping a single row per CDR3 protein. The sample lists 70,000 to 85,000 distinct CDR3 sequences, more than 25% occurring once. The sequenced sample was blood, either unsorted or a sorted T cell fraction (not recorded which). The receptors were gathered from a human donor who was either an allogeneic HSCT recipient or a stem cell or donor lymphocyte infusion donor (not recorded which). It is not recorded whose cells these are; they may come from a transplant donor.

The chain couples TRBV18 to TRBJ1-2; no firm D call. Per germline, CDR1 KGHSH and CDR2 LQKENI. The CDR3 has 13 amino acids. The ends were cut back, 9 bases at V and 2 bases at J, with 13 bases in the middle. DNA of the CDR3: TGTGCCAGTAGAGACTCCAGGAACTATGGCTACACCTTC. Translation gives CASRDSRNYGYTF.

This clonotype rates as medium-sized. V and J are TRBV7-9 and TRBJ1-6; 9 positions match TRBD1. This CDR3 spans 15 amino acids. Germline V gene data show CDR1 as SEHNR and CDR2 as FQNEAQ (reference sequence). V shed 10 bases and J 7 bases; nucleotides not matched to a gene: 11. Written as DNA, the CDR3 is TGTGCCATTACGGACAGGGGATTTAAAAATTCACCCCTCCACTTT. Translating gives CAITDRGFKNSPLHF.

This clonotype was observed many times. The chain carries TRBV14 and TRBJ1-1; possible D gene TRBD1, 5 bases. Trimming removed 0 bases from V and 0 bases from J, with 17 bases in between. This CDR3 region has 18 residues. Looked up from germline, CDR1 is SGHDN and CDR2 is FVKESK. Here the CDR3 DNA reads TGTGCCAGCAGCCAAGATTTCGGATCGGGACGGTTGAACACTGAAGCTTTCTTT. It specifies CASSQDFGSGRLNTEAFF.

The chain recombines TRBV5-1 with TRBJ1-3, with TRBD1 matching over 7 bases. The CDR3 has 19 residues. CDR1 and CDR2 from the germline V gene are SGHRS and YFSETQ. With 0 bases clipped from V and 2 bases from J, the junction kept 14 bases outside the gene matches. The CDR3 DNA follows: TGCGCCAGCAGCTTGGTAGTTGGGGGACAGAGGGGCGCTGGAAACACCATATATTTT. It is translated as CASSLVVGGQRGAGNTIYF.

This clonotype was detected a few times. V and J are TRBV20-1 and TRBJ2-7; D is perhaps TRBD1 (6 bases). This CDR3 has 11 residues. Trimming pared 8 bases from V and 4 bases from J, leaving 12 bases between. Germline CDR1 is DFQATT and CDR2 is SNEGSKA (reference sequence). The chain's CDR3 is CSPKQGYEQYF. CDR3 DNA sequence: TGCAGTCCTAAACAGGGTTACGAGCAGTACTTC.

The chain couples TRBV6-6 to TRBJ2-2; unclear D gene. Between the trimmed V and J ends, which lost 0 bases and 7 bases, there was a span of 12 bases. The germline V gene encodes CDR1 MNHNY and CDR2 SVGAGI (reference sequence). This CDR3 is built from 15 residues. The CDR3 is CASSYSPGLGGELFF. Here the CDR3 DNA reads TGTGCCAGCAGTTACTCGCCGGGTTTAGGCGGGGAGCTGTTTTTT.

The J gene is TRBJ2-7, the V gene TRBV2, with D possibly TRBD1 on 6 matching bases. The V and J ends lost 5 bases and 0 bases respectively, with 11 bases between them. Germline V gene sequence: CDR1 SNHLY, CDR2 FYNNEI. This CDR3 is built from 14 residues. The CDR3 is CASSSGQISYEQYF. The CDR3 region has the DNA TGTGCCAGCAGTTCGGGACAAATCTCCTACGAGCAGTACTTC. Full variable domain (outside the CDR3, taken from reference TRBV2 and TRBJ2-7): EPEVTQTPSHQVTQMGQEVILRCVPISNHLYFYWYRQILGQKVEFLVSFYNNEISEKSEIFDDQFSVERPDGSNFTLKIRSTKLEDSAMYFCASSSGQISYEQYFGPGTRLTVT.

The J gene is TRBJ2-5, the V gene TRBV29-1; maybe TRBD2 (6 bases). This CDR3 is 12 amino acids long. Per the germline V gene, CDR1 is SQVTM and CDR2 is ANQGSEA. The V end lost 3 bases, the J end lost 5 bases, and 10 bases lay between the germline ends. The CDR3 bases are TGCAGCGTTGATGGACTAAGTGAGACCCAGTACTTC. Translated: CSVDGLSETQYF.

The chain is built from TRBV7-2 and TRBJ2-1; a possible D gene is TRBD2 (6 bases). The V gene's germline CDR1 is SGHTA and CDR2 FQGNSA. Trimming left V 7 bases short and J 1 base short, with 14 bases between. CDR3 length: 15 residues. The CDR3: CASTMSGWSYNEQFF. CDR3 DNA sequence: TGTGCCAGCACCATGAGCGGGTGGTCCTACAATGAGCAGTTCTTC. Filled out from reference TRBV7-2 and TRBJ2-1, the complete variable domain reads GAGVSQSPSNKVTEKGKDVELRCDPISGHTALYWYRQSLGQGLEFLIYFQGNSAPDKSGLPSDRFSAERTGGSVSTLTIQRTQQEDSAVYLCASTMSGWSYNEQFFGPGTRLTVL.

This clonotype was observed once. This rearrangement joins TRBV7-9 to TRBJ2-7; no clear D. The CDR3 runs 13 residues. V was trimmed by 5 bases and J by 3 bases, leaving 11 bases between them. Looked up from germline, CDR1 is SEHNR and CDR2 is FQNEAQ (reference sequence). The CDR3 nucleotides are TGTGCCAGCAGCCCAGTCCGGAGCTACGAGCAGTACTTC. Translating it yields CASSPVRSYEQYF.

The chain is built from TRBV12-3 or TRBV12-4 and TRBJ2-5; D gene unclear. There are 14 residues in the CDR3. The V gene lost 0 bases and the J gene lost 4 bases, with 9 bases spanning the gap. For the CDR3, the DNA is TGTGCCAGCAGTTTAGCAGCAGGAGCAGAGACCCAGTACTTC. Translated, it gives CASSLAAGAETQYF.

This sequence joins TRBV7-6 and TRBJ2-1; TRBD2 matches at 8 bases. The length of the CDR3 is 16 residues. CDR1 is SGHVS, CDR2 FNYEAQ, per germline. Losses at the gene ends were 5 bases for V and 4 bases for J; bases not matched to a gene: 10. The CDR3 DNA follows: TGTGCCAGCAGCCCCTATAGCGGGGACCGATACAATGAGCAGTTCTTC. Amino acids: CASSPYSGDRYNEQFF.